Listed below are T cell receptor beta chains from one sample, sequenced in a study of shared clonotypes between healthy human individuals. Clones were read by immunoSEQ multiplex PCR, and TCRdb kept only the in-frame ones, dropping some. Of roughly 590,000 clones listed, over 95% are singletons. The sample comprised naive CD8+ T cells sorted from blood. The receptors stem from a woman in her twenties or thirties in good health. Each CDR3 is given with its conserved first and last residue. A D gene is named only where the DNA matches it firmly. Clone size appears in some rows only: once, few, many, or a class for an expanded clone.

size	V	D	J	DNA	CDR3
.	TRBV6-6	.	TRBJ2-7	TGTGCCAGCAGTCCAGGGGACTATTCCTACGAGCAGTACTTC	CASSPGDYSYEQYF
.	TRBV29-1	TRBD1	TRBJ2-7	TGCAGCGTTGAAGGGACGGACAGGCGACCCTACGAGCAGTACTTC	CSVEGTDRRPYEQYF
.	TRBV27	TRBD2	TRBJ2-7	TGTGCCAGCAGTGCGTCCGAAACGGGGGGTCGGTACGAGCAGTACTTC	CASSASETGGRYEQYF
.	TRBV9	TRBD1	TRBJ2-7	TGTGCCAGCAGCGTATGGGGAACAGGGGGCGAGCAGTACTTC	CASSVWGTGGEQYF
.	TRBV10-3	.	TRBJ2-7	TGTGCCACGGAAGGGGGAGGTAGCGAGCAGTACTTC	CATEGGGSEQYF
.	TRBV5-6	TRBD1	TRBJ2-7	TGTGCCAGCAGCTTGGGGACAGGGGGAACCGACGAGCAGTACTTC	CASSLGTGGTDEQYF
.	TRBV18	TRBD2	TRBJ2-7	TGTGCCAGCTCCCAGAGGACTAGCGGGAGATACGAGCAGTACTTC	CASSQRTSGRYEQYF
.	TRBV4-1	TRBD1	TRBJ1-2	TGCGCCAGCAGCCAGCAGACAGGGCCCTATGGCTACACCTTC	CASSQQTGPYGYTF
.	TRBV4-1	.	TRBJ2-1	TGCGCCAGCAGCCACCCAGGGACGTGGAATGAGCAGTTCTTC	CASSHPGTWNEQFF
.	TRBV6-5	.	TRBJ1-2	TGTGCCAGCAGTTACTCGCCATGGGATTTTAACTATGGCTACACCTTC	CASSYSPWDFNYGYTF
.	TRBV27	.	TRBJ2-1	TGTGCCAGCAGTCCAATATTCCCGGGGCAAGAGCAGTTCTTC	CASSPIFPGQEQFF
.	TRBV10-2	.	TRBJ1-5	TGCGCCAGCAGTATCCGCCAGAACAATCAGCCCCAGCATTTT	CASSIRQNNQPQHF
few	TRBV18	.	TRBJ1-5	TGTGCCAGCTCACCAAGCCACAGGGAGGGCAATCAGCCCCAGCATTTT	CASSPSHREGNQPQHF
few	TRBV5-4	.	TRBJ2-3	TGTGCCAGCAGCTCCTACTCAGATACGCAGTATTTT	CASSSYSDTQYF
.	TRBV9	.	TRBJ2-7	TGTGCCAGCAGCGTAGGGCTTTGGGGCGCGCGGGACAGCTCCTACGAGCAGTACTTC	CASSVGLWGARDSSYEQYF
.	TRBV11-2	.	TRBJ2-3	TGTGCCAGCAGCTTAATAGCGGCTAGCGATACGCAGTATTTT	CASSLIAASDTQYF
.	TRBV5-4	.	TRBJ2-3	TGTGCCAGCAGCGGCTCAGGGGCAGATACGCAGTATTTT	CASSGSGADTQYF
once	TRBV10-2	.	TRBJ1-1	TGCGCCAGCTTCCTCGACCGTGAAGCTTTCTTT	CASFLDREAFF
.	TRBV29-1	.	TRBJ2-7	TGCAGCGTTGAAGAGCCAGGGGAGTACGAGCAGTACTTC	CSVEEPGEYEQYF
.	TRBV7-9	.	TRBJ2-2	TGTGCCAGCAGCCCCTCGAGGCCCGGGGAGCTGTTTTTT	CASSPSRPGELFF
.	TRBV7-6	.	TRBJ2-5	TGTGCCAGCAGCCCCCGGACCCGCCGGGGCCAAGAGACCCAGTACTTC	CASSPRTRRGQETQYF
.	TRBV28	TRBD1	TRBJ1-4	TGTGCCAGCAGTTTCGTGACAGGGCGGGACGAAAAACTGTTTTTT	CASSFVTGRDEKLFF
.	TRBV7-2	TRBD1	TRBJ2-1	TGTGCCAGCAGCTTACCTGGGACAGGGGCGCCCTACAATGAGCAGTTCTTC	CASSLPGTGAPYNEQFF
.	TRBV27	.	TRBJ2-6	TGTGCCAGCAGTCCATCCCGGGACACCTCTGGGGCCAACGTCCTGACTTTC	CASSPSRDTSGANVLTF
few	TRBV19	.	TRBJ2-6	TGTGCCAGTAGTATGCTGGGGGAGGCCAACGTCCTGACTTTC	CASSMLGEANVLTF
.	TRBV5-1	.	TRBJ1-2	TGCGCCAGCAGTAATAACCCAGAGTTCTATGGCTACACCTTC	CASSNNPEFYGYTF
.	TRBV2	.	TRBJ1-2	TGTGCCAGCAGTGAAATCGCAGGGGAGATGGGCTATGGCTACACCTTC	CASSEIAGEMGYGYTF
once	TRBV30	.	TRBJ1-1	TGTGCCTGGGCTTCAGGGTCCATTGAAGCTTTCTTT	CAWASGSIEAFF
.	TRBV5-4	TRBD1	TRBJ2-7	TGTGCCAGCAACCCCGGGACAGCATCTTACGAGCAGTACTTC	CASNPGTASYEQYF
few	TRBV28	.	TRBJ1-1	TGTGCCAGCATCCTCCGGGGGGGCACTGAAGCTTTCTTT	CASILRGGTEAFF
once	TRBV14	.	TRBJ2-7	TGTGCCAGCAGCCACCTGAGCTCCTACGAGCAGTACTTC	CASSHLSSYEQYF
once	TRBV14	TRBD1	TRBJ2-5	TGTGCCAGCAGAAGGACAGGGGTTTGGGAGACCCAGTACTTC	CASRRTGVWETQYF
few	TRBV11-2	.	TRBJ2-5	TGTGCCAGCAGCTTGAGGACGCAAGGGACCCAGTACTTC	CASSLRTQGTQYF
.	TRBV27	.	TRBJ2-7	TGTGCCAGCAGTTTATTACAGGACAACTCCTACGAGCAGTACTTC	CASSLLQDNSYEQYF
.	TRBV11-2	.	TRBJ2-7	TGTGCCAGCAGCAGAGGGCCCGGGACGGGGTACGGGGAGCAGTACTTC	CASSRGPGTGYGEQYF
once	TRBV9	.	TRBJ1-5	TGTGCCAGCAGCCCTACAGGGACCCTTAATCAGCCCCAGCATTTT	CASSPTGTLNQPQHF
.	TRBV21-1	.	TRBJ2-3	TGTGCCAGCAGCTTCCGGGACAGGGGGCAATTAGATACGCAGTATTTT	CASSFRDRGQLDTQYF
.	TRBV4-1	.	TRBJ2-4	TGCGCCAGCAGCCAGGCGTTAGTAGGATCGGTCAAAAACATTCAGTACTTC	CASSQALVGSVKNIQYF
.	TRBV28	.	TRBJ2-7	TGTGCCAGCAGTTTGGCCGGAACCTACGAGCAGTACTTC	CASSLAGTYEQYF
.	TRBV27	.	TRBJ1-5	TGTGCCAGCACCAGCCTCGAGAACCGGGTGTATAGCAATCAGCCCCAGCATTTT	CASTSLENRVYSNQPQHF
.	TRBV28	.	TRBJ1-5	TGTGCCAGCAGTTTAGCGTCGGAGGGCAATCAGCCCCAGCATTTT	CASSLASEGNQPQHF
.	TRBV13	.	TRBJ2-7	TGTGCCAGCAGCTTAGGATCCGAGCAGTACTTC	CASSLGSEQYF
.	TRBV28	TRBD2	TRBJ2-7	TGTGCCAGCAGTTATGACACTAGCGGCATCTACGAGCAGTACTTC	CASSYDTSGIYEQYF
.	TRBV28	TRBD2	TRBJ2-5	TGTGCCAGCACCCCCATGAGACTAGCGGGATCGGAGACCCAGTACTTC	CASTPMRLAGSETQYF
.	TRBV28	.	TRBJ2-3	TGTGCCAGCAGTTCAGGACAGAATACAGATACGCAGTATTTT	CASSSGQNTDTQYF
.	TRBV6-1	.	TRBJ1-1	TGTGCCAGCATAGCGTGGGTGAACACTGAAGCTTTCTTT	CASIAWVNTEAFF
once	TRBV6-5	.	TRBJ2-2	TGTGCCAGCAGTTACCTAGCGAGCTACGGGGAGCTGTTTTTT	CASSYLASYGELFF
.	TRBV2	TRBD2	TRBJ2-7	TGTGCCAGCAGTGAAGCGCGGGGGACCCCCTACGAGCAGTACTTC	CASSEARGTPYEQYF
.	TRBV5-1	.	TRBJ2-1	TGCGCCAGCAGCTTGGGTTATCGGGCGCCGACCAACGATGAGCAGTTCTTC	CASSLGYRAPTNDEQFF
.	TRBV29-1	.	TRBJ2-2	TGCAGCGTTCCGGGACTTCTAACCGGGGAGCTGTTTTTT	CSVPGLLTGELFF
once	TRBV4-1	.	TRBJ1-4	TGCGCCAGCAGCCAAGTAGGTAGGGGGAATGAAAAACTGTTTTTT	CASSQVGRGNEKLFF
.	TRBV9	.	TRBJ2-1	TGTGCCAGCAGCGTAGGGTCGCGATACAATGAGCAGTTCTTC	CASSVGSRYNEQFF
.	TRBV14	TRBD2	TRBJ2-1	TGTGCCAGCAGCCGCCCCGGGACTAGCGGGAGCGGGGAGCAGTTCTTC	CASSRPGTSGSGEQFF
.	TRBV27	TRBD1	TRBJ2-2	TGTGCCAGCAGTAACCGACAGGGGCTCCCCGGGGAGCTGTTTTTT	CASSNRQGLPGELFF
.	TRBV10-3	TRBD2	TRBJ2-7	TGTGCCATCAGCCAGACTAGCGGGAGACCCGAGCAGTACTTC	CAISQTSGRPEQYF
.	TRBV28	.	TRBJ2-2	TGTGCCAGCAGTTTGACCCTAGCCGCCGGGGAGCTGTTTTTT	CASSLTLAAGELFF
.	TRBV5-8	.	TRBJ1-1	TGTGCCAGCAGCTTGGTGTGGATAAGGCGCAGATGGGACACTGAAGCTTTCTTT	CASSLVWIRRRWDTEAFF
.	TRBV6-5	TRBD2	TRBJ2-1	TGTGCCAGCAGATTAGTAGCGGGTACCTACAATGAGCAGTTCTTC	CASRLVAGTYNEQFF